This T cell receptor (beta chain) was sequenced in a study of CD8 T cells in ankylosing spondylitis (dated by TCRdb to the late 2010s). About the study as a whole: T cell receptor beta repertoires were profiled in healthy donors and ankylosing spondylitis patients so that disease-linked TCR variants could be found. The whole study cohort included over 85 healthy donors and 25 ankylosing spondylitis patients. Peripheral blood was sampled, and synovial fluid was also collected from ankylosing spondylitis patients.

Reading from cysteine to phenylalanine, the CDR3 counts 16 amino acids. The retained sequence is limited to the CDR3, 48 bases, with the frame set at the first base. Looking up the germline V gene yields CDR1 SGHTA and CDR2 FQGNSA. Trimming takes 2 bases off V and 3 bases off J; junction bases not matched to a gene: 10. The table lists this clonotype with a few counts. What antigen it recognizes has not been identified. No base qualities exist here, and no much larger clone lies one base off it. Sequencing was performed on an Illumina HiSeq 2500. TCR beta libraries were prepared by quantitative 5'-RACE with molecular barcodes. The study's processing was this. To identify disease-linked TCR variants, a new computational method was used, one built on a probabilistic model of VDJ rearrangement. TCRdb's own reprocessing of the public reads used fastp at Q25 and MiXCR and kept productive beta chains. Every distinct CDR3 protein forms one entry, paired with its most common genes and DNA. These V and J calls are TCRdb output, not the study's own analysis. The sample table contains about 270,000 distinct CDR3 sequences; only one count was recorded for over 30% of them. Jointly, the top ten make up about 4.2% of the sample.

The paper as a whole reports these results and caveats: The disease-linked clones were reported to be significantly enriched in matched synovial fluid samples from ankylosing spondylitis patients. The disease-linked clones showed a CD8+ phenotype and occurred at relatively low frequencies in peripheral blood. Some TCR beta motif variants had previously been reported in synovial fluid and blood of reactive arthritis patients, which suggested common disease-initiation mechanisms. A TCR beta motif made up of fewer than 10 highly homologous amino acid variants appeared to be characteristic of blood from ankylosing spondylitis patients.

The receptor was derived from a male donor with ankylosing spondylitis or in good health (not recorded which). This chain joins TRBV7-2 to TRBJ2-7, and 7 bases in between align with TRBD1. Sequenced material: blood, either unsorted or a sorted T cell fraction (not recorded which). The CDR3: CASSLFSGQVRYEQYF. The bases read TGTGCCAGCAGCTTATTTTCAGGACAGGTCCGCTACGAGCAGTACTTC.